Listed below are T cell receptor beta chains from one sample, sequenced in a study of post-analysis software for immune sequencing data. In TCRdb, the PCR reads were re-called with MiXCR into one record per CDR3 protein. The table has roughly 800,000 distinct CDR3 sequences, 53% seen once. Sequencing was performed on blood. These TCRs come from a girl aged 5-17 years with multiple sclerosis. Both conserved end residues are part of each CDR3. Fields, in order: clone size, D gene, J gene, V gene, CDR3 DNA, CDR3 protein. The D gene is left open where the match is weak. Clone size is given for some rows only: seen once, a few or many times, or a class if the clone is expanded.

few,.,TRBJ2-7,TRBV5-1,TGCGCCAGCAGCCAGGGGCCTTTCGAGCAGTACTTC,CASSQGPFEQYF
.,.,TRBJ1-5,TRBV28,TGTGCCAGCAGTTTACCCACTGGGCCCCTCAATCAGCCCCAGCATTTT,CASSLPTGPLNQPQHF
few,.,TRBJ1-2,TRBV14,TGTGCCAGCAGCCAAAGTGTGGGTCCCTCCTATGGCTACACCTTC,CASSQSVGPSYGYTF
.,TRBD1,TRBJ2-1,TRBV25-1,TGTGCCAGCAGTCCGCGCTCCGGGACAGGGGCGCGGGAGCAGTTCTTC,CASSPRSGTGAREQFF
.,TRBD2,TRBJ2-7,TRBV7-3,TGTGCCAGCAGCTTAGAGTCTAGCGGGGGGGCCTACGAGCAGTACTTC,CASSLESSGGAYEQYF
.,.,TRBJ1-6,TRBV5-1,TGCGCCAGCAGCTCCATGACTGACAGCGCTTTCCTCCACTTT,CASSSMTDSAFLHF
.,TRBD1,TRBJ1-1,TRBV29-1,TGCAGCGTTGATGGACAGGGCACTGAAGCTTTCTTT,CSVDGQGTEAFF
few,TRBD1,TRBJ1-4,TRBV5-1,TGCGCCAGCAGCTCAGGGGGAGAGGGGAAACTGTTTTTT,CASSSGGEGKLFF
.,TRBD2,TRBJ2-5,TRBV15,TGTGCCACCAGCAGAGGGACTAGCGGTAAAGAGACCCAGTACTTC,CATSRGTSGKETQYF
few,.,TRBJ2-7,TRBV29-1,TGCAGCGTAGTGGTAGGACACTCCTACGAGCAGTACTTC,CSVVVGHSYEQYF
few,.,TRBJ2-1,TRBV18,TGTGCCAGCACGACCCCCCGGGGTGGTGAGCAGTTCTTC,CASTTPRGGEQFF
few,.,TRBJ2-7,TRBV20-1,TGCAGTGCTTTATACGCCATGACCTACGAGCAGTACTTC,CSALYAMTYEQYF
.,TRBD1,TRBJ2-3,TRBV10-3,TGTGCCATCAGCAAAGGGACAGGGAGTCCCAGCACAGATACGCAGTATTTT,CAISKGTGSPSTDTQYF
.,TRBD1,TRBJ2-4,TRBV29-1,TGCAGCGTTGAAGGCCCTGTGGACAGGGGCAAAAACATTCAGTACTTC,CSVEGPVDRGKNIQYF
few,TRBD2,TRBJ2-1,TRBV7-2,TGTGCCACCACGGCTAGCGGGGGCTCTTACAATGAGCAGTTCTTC,CATTASGGSYNEQFF
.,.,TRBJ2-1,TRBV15,TGTGCCACCAGCAGAGCCCGCGTCAGAAATAACAATGAGCAGTTCTTC,CATSRARVRNNNEQFF
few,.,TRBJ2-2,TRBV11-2,TGTGCCAGCCGCCTTAACACCGGGGAGCTGTTTTTT,CASRLNTGELFF
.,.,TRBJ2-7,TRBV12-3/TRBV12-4,TGTGCCAGCAACCCTCGACCCGGCTACGAGCAGTACTTC,CASNPRPGYEQYF
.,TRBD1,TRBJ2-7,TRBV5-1,TGCGCCAGCAGCTCCACGGGACAGGGGCGTTACGAGCAGTACTTC,CASSSTGQGRYEQYF
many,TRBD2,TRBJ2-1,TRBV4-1,TGCGCCAGCAGCCAAGGTCTAGCGGGAGGACGGAATGAGCAGTTCTTC,CASSQGLAGGRNEQFF
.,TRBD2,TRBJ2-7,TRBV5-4,TGTGCCAGCTTTCCGGGACTAGCGGGAGTGGAGCGCGAGCAGTACTTC,CASFPGLAGVEREQYF
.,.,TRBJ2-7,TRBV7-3,TGTGCCAGCAGCCCCCGAAGGGACCAAGGCGAGCAGTACTTC,CASSPRRDQGEQYF
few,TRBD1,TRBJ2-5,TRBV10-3,TGTGCCATCAGAGGCAGGGGGCAAGAGACCCAGTACTTC,CAIRGRGQETQYF
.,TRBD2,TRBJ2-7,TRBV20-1,TGCAGTGCTCCCCTCGGGGGGGGCAGCTACGAGCAGTACTTC,CSAPLGGGSYEQYF
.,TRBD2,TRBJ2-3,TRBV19,TGTGCCAGTAGTACCGAATCCGGGAGGTTTGATACGCAGTATTTT,CASSTESGRFDTQYF
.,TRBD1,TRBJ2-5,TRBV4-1,TGCGCCAGCAGCCAGAGGGAGACAGGGGGCCAAGAGACCCAGTACTTC,CASSQRETGGQETQYF
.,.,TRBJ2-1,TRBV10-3,TGTGCCGCAGGCGGGACCTACAATGAGCAGTTCTTC,CAAGGTYNEQFF
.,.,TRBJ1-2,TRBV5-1,TGCGCCAGCAGCTCCGGCTTGGGGGGCTGGGATGGCTACACCTTC,CASSSGLGGWDGYTF
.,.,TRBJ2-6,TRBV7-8,TGTGCCAGCAGCTTAACATCCCAGGGGCTTGGGGCCAACGTCCTGACTTTC,CASSLTSQGLGANVLTF
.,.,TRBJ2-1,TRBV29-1,TGCAGCGTGGGGGGCGTAGGGATTGAGAATGAGCAGTTCTTC,CSVGGVGIENEQFF
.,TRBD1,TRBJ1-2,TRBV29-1,TGCAGCGTTGGGAAAGGGGGCGAAGGCTATGGCTACACCTTC,CSVGKGGEGYGYTF
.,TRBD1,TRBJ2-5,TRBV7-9,TGTGCCAGCAGTCGGACAGGGAGATACGAGACCCGGTACTTC,CASSRTGRYETRYF
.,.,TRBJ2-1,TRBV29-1,TGCAGCGTTGACAGGGGAGGGTACAATGAGCAGTTCTTC,CSVDRGGYNEQFF
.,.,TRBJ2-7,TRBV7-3,TGTGCCAGCAGCCTCCGAGCGGGACAGACCATCTACGAGCAGTACTTC,CASSLRAGQTIYEQYF
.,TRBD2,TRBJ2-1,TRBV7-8,TGTGCCAGCAGCTTAAGGACTAGCGGGAGTAAGGATGAGCAGTTCTTC,CASSLRTSGSKDEQFF
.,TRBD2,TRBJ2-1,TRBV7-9,TGTGCCAGCAGCTTTAGCGGGAGTGGTAATGAGCAGTTCTTC,CASSFSGSGNEQFF
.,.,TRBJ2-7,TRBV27,TGTGCCAGCAGTGAAACGCCCAGGTTTAGCTCCTACGAGCAGTACTTC,CASSETPRFSSYEQYF
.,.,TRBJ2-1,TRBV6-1,TGTGCCAGCAGTGAACCAGGCAATGAGCAGTTCTTC,CASSEPGNEQFF
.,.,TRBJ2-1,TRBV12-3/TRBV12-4,TGTGCCAGCAACCCAAACCAAGGTTCTCACAATGAGCAGTTCTTC,CASNPNQGSHNEQFF
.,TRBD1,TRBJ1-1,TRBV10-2,TGCGCCAGCAGAGGACAGGATAAGAACACTGAAGCTTTCTTT,CASRGQDKNTEAFF
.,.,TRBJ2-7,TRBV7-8,TGTGCCAGCAGCTTAAGGGAGGCCTCTTACGAGCAGTACTTC,CASSLREASYEQYF
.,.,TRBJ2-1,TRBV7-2,TGTGCCAGCAGCTACCTTAACGATGAGCAGTTCTTC,CASSYLNDEQFF
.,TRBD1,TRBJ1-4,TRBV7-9,TGTGCCAGCAGCACTACAGGGGAAGGAAATGAAAAACTGTTTTTT,CASSTTGEGNEKLFF
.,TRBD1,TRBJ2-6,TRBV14,TGTGCCAGCAGCCAACTGGACCGGGACAGGGAATTTGGTGGGGCCAACGTCCTGACTTTC,CASSQLDRDREFGGANVLTF
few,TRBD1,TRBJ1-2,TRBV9,TGTGCCAGCAGCGCCTGGACAGGGGGGTATGGCTACACCTTC,CASSAWTGGYGYTF
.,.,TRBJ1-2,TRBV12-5,TGTGCTAGTGGTCCCACAGGATCTAACTATGGCTACACCTTC,CASGPTGSNYGYTF
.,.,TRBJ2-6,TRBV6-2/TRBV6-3,TGTGCCAGCAGTTACGAGGTTGGGAAAGTCCTGACTTTC,CASSYEVGKVLTF
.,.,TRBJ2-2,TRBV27,TGTTACCCTGTAGGCAGGACGATCACCGGGGAGCTGTTTTTT,CYPVGRTITGELFF
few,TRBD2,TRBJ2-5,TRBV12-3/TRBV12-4,TGTGCCAGCAGTTCTACACTCGGGACTAGTAGCCAGACCCAGTACTTC,CASSSTLGTSSQTQYF
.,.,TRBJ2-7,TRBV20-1,TGCAGTGCCCTACAAGGACAGCGTACCTACGAGCAGTACTTC,CSALQGQRTYEQYF
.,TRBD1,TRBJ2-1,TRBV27,TGTGCCAGCAGTGTAGGGACAGCTTACAATGAGCAGTTCTTC,CASSVGTAYNEQFF
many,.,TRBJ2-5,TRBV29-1,TGCAGCGTTGACCCCGGACAAGAGACCCAGTACTTC,CSVDPGQETQYF
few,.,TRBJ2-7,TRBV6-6,TGTGCCAGCAGTTACCCCCAAGGTGGCAGGATCACCTACGAGCAGTACTTC,CASSYPQGGRITYEQYF